This entry lists 6 T cell receptor beta chains sequenced from one sample in a study of blood T cells in healthy people across ages. A second PCR of 7 to 11 cycles used a sample-barcoded 5' primer and a J-beta primer mix. TCRdb ran MiXCR on the 5' RACE reads and lists one entry per CDR3 protein. The sample has about 510,000 distinct CDR3 sequences, about 28% seen once; the top ten hold approximately 3.6%. The same data also went into a second study, on T cells of mothers and their children.

The specimen sequenced was blood. The receptors were sampled from a boy between 2 and 10 years old in good health.

There are a few counts of this clonotype. The CDR3 nucleotides read TGCAGTGCTAGAGGGACAGGGCTTAGCTCCTACGAGCAGTACTTC. This translates into CSARGTGLSSYEQYF. This rearrangement joins TRBV20-1 to TRBJ2-7; TRBD1 matches 8 bases. Losses at the gene ends were 1 base for V and 0 bases for J; bases not matched to a gene: 5. The CDR3 runs to 15 residues. In germline, CDR1 is DFQATT, CDR2 SNEGSKA (reference sequence).

This clonotype was seen only a few times. The chain has TRBV27 and TRBJ2-5; 7 nucleotides line up with TRBD1. The DNA end lines up better with TRBJ2-7; the J call may be wrong. Germline V gene data show CDR1 as MNHEY and CDR2 as SMNVEV (reference sequence). The CDR3 runs to 14 residues. CDR3 protein: CASSLQDRVHEQYF. In DNA form, the CDR3 reads TGTGCCAGCAGTTTACAAGACAGGGTCCACGAGCAGTACTTC.

This clonotype was found a few times. An end of the junction differs from the germline gene, which may be a read error. V and J are TRBV7-2 and TRBJ2-5, with TRBD2 matching 13 bases. Germline V gives CDR1 SGHTA, CDR2 FQGNSA. CDR3 length: 12 amino acids. The CDR3 spells CASSEGTSGKFF. In DNA form, the CDR3 reads TGTGCCAGCAGCGAGGGGACTAGCGGGAAGTTCTTC.

Only a few counts were recorded for this clonotype. The chain carries TRBV6-1 and TRBJ2-7, with 7 positions matching TRBD1. The germline V gene has CDR1 MNHNS and CDR2 SASEGT. This CDR3 is built from 16 residues. The V segment lost 3 bases and the J segment 0 bases; nucleotides outside the gene matches: 8. The DNA of the CDR3 is TGTGCCAGCAGTGATCCTTCGGGACAGAGCTCCTACGAGCAGTACTTC. Its translation is CASSDPSGQSSYEQYF.

V usage is TRBV28 and J usage is TRBJ2-5, with 15 bases lining up with TRBD2. The J call could be wrong; TRBJ2-7 is a better fit for the DNA end. The CDR3 has 15 amino acids. Germline loops: CDR1 MDHEN, CDR2 SYDVKM. For the CDR3, the DNA is TGTGCCAGCAGCCCTGGACTAGCGGGGGGGATCGAGCAGTACTTC. Its protein is CASSPGLAGGIEQYF.

The chain uses TRBV4-2 and TRBJ2-3; TRBD2 matches 15 bases. The germline gives CDR1 LGHNA, CDR2 YNFKEQ. The CDR3 runs to 17 residues. The junction had 9 bases not matched to a gene; V was cut back by 5 bases and J by 6 bases. CDR3 bases: TGTGCCAGCAGCGCGAGGACTAGCGGGGGGGCGGAGGATACGCAGTATTTT. It codes for CASSARTSGGAEDTQYF.